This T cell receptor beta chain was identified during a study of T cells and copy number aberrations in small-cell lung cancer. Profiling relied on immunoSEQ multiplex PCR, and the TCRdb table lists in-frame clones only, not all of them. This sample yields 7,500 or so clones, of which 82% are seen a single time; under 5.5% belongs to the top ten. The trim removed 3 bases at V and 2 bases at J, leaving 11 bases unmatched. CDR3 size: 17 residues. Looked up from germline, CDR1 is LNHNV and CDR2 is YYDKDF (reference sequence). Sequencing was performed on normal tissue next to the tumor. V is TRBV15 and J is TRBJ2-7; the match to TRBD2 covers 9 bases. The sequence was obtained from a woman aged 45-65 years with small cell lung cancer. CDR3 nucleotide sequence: TGTGCCACCAGCAGGGTGGATGGCGGGGGGGGAGCCTACGAGCAGTACTTC. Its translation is CATSRVDGGGGAYEQYF.